This passage covers 30 T cell receptor beta chains from one sample sequenced in a study of T cell repertoires in cytomegalovirus infection. TCRdb ran MiXCR on the reads and lists one entry per CDR3 protein. The profile shows 150,000 to 200,000 distinct CDR3 sequences, roughly 9.8% of them singletons. The sequencing input was PBMCs. Receptors originate from a human donor in good health (CMV status not recorded). Some clones in this sample may be carry-over from other donors' samples.

Notes on this clonotype: This clone may be a read error of a much larger clone one base away. The gene calls are TRBV7-8 and TRBJ2-7, with 10 bases fitting TRBD2. This CDR3 has 15 amino acids. CDR1 SGHVS and CDR2 FQNEAQ come from the germline V gene. The CDR3 sequence: CASSLVLAGVYGQYF. The CDR3 DNA reads TGTGCCAGCAGCTTAGTTCTAGCGGGGGTGTACGGGCAGTACTTC.

V is TRBV20-1 and J is TRBJ2-1; maybe TRBD2 (6 bases). V was pared by 6 bases and J by 6 bases, with 12 bases between. The germline gives CDR1 DFQATT, CDR2 SNEGSKA (reference sequence). The CDR3 totals 12 residues. The CDR3 sequence: CSAGPGGNEQFF. The CDR3 coding sequence is TGCAGTGCGGGGCCCGGGGGCAATGAGCAGTTCTTC.

This clonotype was observed a single time. This may arise from a read error, as a much more abundant clone is one base away. The CDR3 carries no conserved terminal phenylalanine or tryptophan, so it likely arises from a read error. The rearrangement joins TRBV7-2 to TRBJ1-5; D possibly corresponds to TRBD1 (5 bases). Trimming pared 6 bases from V and 3 bases from J, leaving 15 bases between. Germline CDR1 reads SGHTA; CDR2 reads FQGNSA. This CDR3 has 15 residues. The CDR3 nucleotides are TGTGCCAGCAGTATCGCGGGGGTGAACAATCAGCCCCAGCATTTA. Amino acid sequence: CASSIAGVNNQPQHL.

Regarding this clonotype: A read error may account for a junction end that differs from germline. CDR3 bases: TGTGCCGGCAGACCCCTAAGATCCAACCAAATTCCCCCTGAAGCTTTCTTT. It translates to CAGRPLRSNQIPPEAFF. The chain couples TRBV28 to TRBJ1-1; D call uncertain. From germline, CDR1 is MDHEN and CDR2 SYDVKM. CDR3 length equals 17 residues.

This clonotype has a count of ten or more. The chain combines TRBV7-2 with TRBJ2-1, with TRBD2 matching 7 bases. This CDR3 is 15 amino acids long. The V and J ends lost 5 bases and 9 bases, in that order; junction bases with no gene match: 13. Per the germline V gene, CDR1 is SGHTA and CDR2 is FQGNSA. The CDR3 spells CASSPEGGGYGEQFF. The CDR3 nucleotides read TGTGCCAGCAGCCCCGAGGGCGGGGGTTATGGTGAGCAGTTCTTC.

In this sample, this clonotype turned up many times. The chain is built from TRBV7-2 and TRBJ2-3; the match to TRBD2 covers 8 bases. The CDR3 is made up of 17 amino acids. With V trimmed by 5 bases and J by 2 bases, 12 bases remained unmatched. Germline V CDR1 and CDR2: SGHTA, FQGNSA. Here the CDR3 DNA reads TGTGCCAGCAGCGCCCGCCCAGCGGGGGCACACACAGATACGCAGTATTTT. Protein: CASSARPAGAHTDTQYF.

This clonotype was seen more than once but under ten times. One junction end disagrees with the germline gene, perhaps due to a read error. J is TRBJ2-1 and V is TRBV11-1, with D perhaps matching TRBD2 (6 bases). The CDR3 is made up of 14 amino acids. Germline CDR1 is SGHAT and CDR2 is FQDESV (reference sequence). The CDR3, as DNA: TGTGCCAGCAGCCTAGCGTATTCTTACAATGAGCAGTTCTTC. Protein product: CASSLAYSYNEQFF.

This clonotype appeared many times. The rearrangement links TRBV7-2 to TRBJ1-2, with a tentative D call TRBD1 (5 bases). The V end was cut by 4 bases, the J end by 7 bases, with 22 bases between. CDR1 is SGHTA, CDR2 FQGNSA, per germline. The CDR3 totals 16 residues. This CDR3 is CASSSGRTFGFGGYTF. CDR3 in DNA: TGTGCCAGCAGCTCAGGACGGACATTTGGTTTTGGTGGCTACACCTTC.

Worth noting for this clonotype: A much bigger clone sits one base away, suggesting this may be a read error. The chain has TRBV5-6 and TRBJ2-3; TRBD1 aligns across 10 bases. Trimming removed 5 bases from V and 2 bases from J; junction bases left unmatched: 8. This CDR3 region has 16 residues. CDR1 is SGHDT and CDR2 is YYEEEE in the germline V gene. The CDR3 region is CASSANGTGVTDTQYF. The DNA for the CDR3 is TGTGCCAGCAGTGCAAACGGGACAGGGGTCACAGATACGCAGTATTTT.

This clonotype was recorded many times. This chain uses TRBV7-2 with TRBJ2-5; tentatively, D is TRBD2 (6 bases). CDR3 length equals 13 residues. V dropped 1 base and J dropped 4 bases, with 7 bases sitting between them. Germline V gives CDR1 SGHTA, CDR2 FQGNSA. CDR3 sequence reads: CASSLGRGETQYF. In DNA, the CDR3 is TGTGCCAGCAGCTTAGGGAGGGGAGAGACCCAGTACTTC.

This clonotype occurred many times. The gene calls are TRBV7-8 and TRBJ1-2; D is unclear. The CDR3 extends over 14 amino acids. V was cut by 5 bases and J by 0 bases, with 10 bases left in between. Germline CDR1 reads SGHVS; CDR2 reads FQNEAQ. CDR3 in amino acids: CASSQLTSNYGYTF. The CDR3, as DNA: TGTGCCAGCAGCCAACTGACCTCTAACTATGGCTACACCTTC.

The CDR3 spells CASSPVAQRETQYF. The CDR3 nucleotides are TGTGCCAGCAGCCCCGTGGCCCAGAGAGAGACCCAGTACTTC. The chain carries TRBV7-3 and TRBJ2-5; no reliable D call. Trimming cost V 5 bases and J 4 bases, with 14 bases left between them. Germline V CDR1 and CDR2: SGHTA, FQGTGA. The CDR3 extends over 14 amino acids.

V is TRBV24-1 and J is TRBJ2-7; TRBD2 matches at 7 bases. Germline assignment: CDR1 KGHDR and CDR2 SFDVKD. The J segment lost 3 bases and the V segment lost 4 bases, leaving 5 bases of the junction unmatched. There are 14 residues in the CDR3. The CDR3: CATSEGDYRYEQYF. The CDR3 DNA reads TGTGCCACCAGTGAGGGGGACTACCGCTACGAGCAGTACTTC.

In regard to this clonotype: A much larger clone differs by one base, so this may be a read error. The chain joins TRBV7-6 to TRBJ1-4; a weak D match, TRBD1 (6 bases). Germline V CDR1 and CDR2: SGHVS, FNYEAQ. The CDR3 loop spans 14 amino acids. CDR3 residues: CANSQGPRGEKLFF. The DNA of the CDR3 is TGTGCCAACAGCCAGGGGCCCCGGGGTGAAAAACTGTTTTTT.

Only a few counts were recorded for this clonotype. The chain is built from TRBV20-1 and TRBJ1-1; the D is unclear. CDR3 length equals 12 residues. V was clipped by 5 bases and J by 4 bases, with 11 bases between them. From germline, CDR1 is DFQATT and CDR2 SNEGSKA (reference sequence). The CDR3: CSADRRGTEAFF. As DNA, the CDR3 is TGCAGTGCTGACCGTCGGGGCACTGAAGCTTTCTTT.

This clonotype was observed a handful of times. The rearrangement joins TRBV12-3 or TRBV12-4 to TRBJ1-1; D is unresolved. This CDR3 has 11 amino acids. V lost 0 bases to trimming and J lost 9 bases, with 5 bases between them. CDR3 amino acids: CASSLAGKAFF. CDR3 sequence (DNA): TGTGCCAGCAGTTTAGCAGGAAAAGCTTTCTTT.

The sample holds many counts of this clonotype. The rearrangement links TRBV6-1 to TRBJ1-5; tentative D call: TRBD1 (5 bases). The V end lost 6 bases, the J end lost 0 bases, and 6 bases lay between the germline ends. The CDR3 spans 13 residues. Germline V gives CDR1 MNHNS, CDR2 SASEGT. The CDR3 sequence is CASRTDSNQPQHF. The CDR3 region has the DNA TGTGCCAGCAGGACAGATAGCAATCAGCCCCAGCATTTT.

V gene TRBV29-1 combines with J gene TRBJ1-4, with no clear D. The V gene's germline CDR1 is SQVTM and CDR2 ANQGSEA. This CDR3 comprises 11 residues. Trimming cost V 4 bases and J 8 bases, with 8 bases left between them. CDR3: CSVGWREKLFF. CDR3 nucleotides: TGCAGCGTTGGCTGGCGCGAAAAACTGTTTTTT.

This clonotype was detected many times. This chain links TRBV5-5 with TRBJ2-7; tentatively, D is TRBD2 (5 bases). The CDR3 consists of 16 residues. V dropped 0 bases and J dropped 5 bases, with 18 bases sitting between them. Per the germline V gene, CDR1 is SGHKS and CDR2 is YYEKEE (reference sequence). The CDR3 is CASSLASRHYGHEQYF. The CDR3 bases are TGTGCCAGCAGCTTGGCTAGCAGACACTATGGACACGAGCAGTACTTC.

This clonotype was counted at least ten times. The J gene is TRBJ2-4, the V gene TRBV11-2, with D perhaps being TRBD1 or TRBD2 (5 bases each). The CDR3 runs 15 residues. Trimming cost V 5 bases and J 8 bases, with 19 bases left between them. The germline CDR1 and CDR2 sequences are SGHAT and FQNNGV. CDR3 DNA: TGTGCCAGCAGCCCTGGTGGGACCGTTTCCTACATTCAGTACTTC. It yields the protein CASSPGGTVSYIQYF.

This clonotype was counted many times. The J gene is TRBJ1-1, the V gene TRBV7-2; D unresolved. The V end was cut by 4 bases, the J end by 5 bases, with 11 bases between. The CDR3 is made up of 13 amino acids. Looked up from germline, CDR1 is SGHTA and CDR2 is FQGNSA. The CDR3 region is CASSSSRRTEAFF. The CDR3 coding sequence is TGTGCCAGCAGCTCGTCGCGGAGAACTGAAGCTTTCTTT.

This chain joins TRBV25-1 and TRBJ1-6; perhaps TRBD1 as D (6 bases). Germline values: CDR1 MGHDK, CDR2 SYGVNS. The ends were cut back, 1 base at V and 0 bases at J, with 10 bases in the middle. There are 17 residues in the CDR3. The CDR3 sequence: CASSELGGHSYNSPLHF. The CDR3 region has the DNA TGTGCCAGCAGTGAATTGGGGGGCCACTCCTATAATTCACCCCTCCACTTT. Full variable domain (missing parts from reference TRBV25-1 and TRBJ1-6): EADIYQTPRYLVIGTGKKITLECSQTMGHDKMYWYQQDPGMELHLIHYSYGVNSTEKGDLSSESTVSRIRTEHFPLTLESARPSHTSQYLCASSELGGHSYNSPLHFGNGTRLTVT.

This clonotype was found a few times. The chain combines TRBV20-1 with TRBJ1-6; D not resolved. The CDR3 consists of 13 residues. Deletions cut 4 bases from V and 6 bases from J, with 10 bases between. CDR1 and CDR2 from the germline V gene are DFQATT and SNEGSKA (reference sequence). The CDR3: CSANRGVNSPLHF. Written as DNA, the CDR3 is TGCAGTGCTAACCGGGGTGTTAATTCACCCCTCCACTTT.

This clonotype has just a few counts. V is TRBV11-2 and J is TRBJ1-3; D not certain. The CDR3 has 13 residues. Germline assignment: CDR1 SGHAT and CDR2 FQNNGV. Trimming stripped 6 bases from V and 4 bases from J, with 10 bases between. Here the CDR3 reads CASRSPTGNTIYF. Written as DNA, the CDR3 is TGTGCCAGCAGATCACCGACCGGAAACACCATATATTTT.

V gene TRBV20-1 combines with J gene TRBJ2-3, with D possibly being TRBD1 (5 bases). Germline V gene lookup returns CDR1 DFQATT and CDR2 SNEGSKA (reference sequence). The CDR3 consists of 16 residues. Between the trimmed V and J ends, which lost 6 bases and 0 bases, there was a span of 19 bases. The CDR3 here is CSASRPTATSTDTQYF. CDR3 DNA: TGCAGTGCCTCCCGCCCGACAGCTACTAGCACAGATACGCAGTATTTT.

This clonotype was seen only once. This may be a read error: a much more frequent sequence differs by one nucleotide. This rearrangement joins TRBV11-2 to TRBJ2-1, with D perhaps TRBD2 (5 bases). CDR3 length: 14 residues. CDR1 and CDR2 (germline): SGHAT, FQNNGV. The ends were cut back, 0 bases at V and 9 bases at J, with 12 bases in the middle. CDR3 bases: TGTGCCAGCAGCTTAGATCTGGTCAGCGGTGAGCAGTTCTTC. Amino acid sequence: CASSLDLVSGEQFF.

This clonotype was counted only a few times. This chain connects TRBV5-6 to TRBJ2-7; possible D gene TRBD2, 5 bases. CDR1 is SGHDT, CDR2 YYEEEE, per germline. This CDR3 is built from 16 residues. Between the trimmed V and J ends, which lost 0 bases and 0 bases, there was a span of 13 bases. In DNA, the CDR3 is TGTGCCAGCAGCTTGGACGGCGGGTCTAGCTCCTACGAGCAGTACTTC. It translates to CASSLDGGSSSYEQYF.

This clonotype was seen at least ten times. The chain employs TRBV6-6 and TRBJ2-1, with 13 bases fitting TRBD2. V lost 11 bases and J lost 12; bases outside the gene matches: 13. The CDR3 length is 14 residues. The germline CDR1 and CDR2 sequences are MNHNY and SVGAGI (reference sequence). The CDR3 DNA sequence: TGTGCCTGCGGTAGGACTAGCGGGAGTGGAGGGCAGTTCTTC. Translated: CACGRTSGSGGQFF.

Ten or more counts support this clonotype. V gene TRBV15 combines with J gene TRBJ2-1, with TRBD1 identical over 9 bases. V lost 0 bases to trimming and J lost 8 bases; unmatched junction nucleotides: 8. The length of the CDR3 is 16 residues. Looked up from germline, CDR1 is LNHNV and CDR2 is YYDKDF (reference sequence). CDR3 coding DNA: TGTGCCACCAGCAGAGAAACGGACAGGGGTCGGTATGAGCAGTTCTTC. Translating it yields CATSRETDRGRYEQFF.

There are many counts of this clonotype. The chain links TRBV6-1 to TRBJ1-5; D ambiguous. The CDR3 length is 14 residues. Germline CDR1 is MNHNS and CDR2 is SASEGT. Trimming pared 0 bases from V and 4 bases from J, leaving 7 bases between. CDR3 amino acids: CASSEAGGNQPQHF. CDR3 bases: TGTGCCAGCAGTGAAGCGGGAGGAAATCAGCCCCAGCATTTT.